This T cell receptor (beta chain) originates from a study of OX40 agonist ivuxolimab in advanced cancers. Overall study context: Dose-escalation patients suffered from hepatocellular carcinoma, melanoma, renal cell or head and neck cancer. Overall study results and limits: Expanded peripheral T cells had an undetermined antigen specificity.

Germline V gives CDR1 SGHDN, CDR2 FVKESK. V lost 3 bases, J lost 0 bases, and 8 bases lay in between. The CDR3 loop spans 14 amino acids. This clone was observed a few times. Antigen specificity is unknown. Libraries were prepared by immunoSEQ multiplex PCR; TCRdb keeps only in-frame clonotypes and omits some of them. The sample yields tens of thousands of clones, roughly 87% seen once. The material was CD4+ or CD8+ T cells sorted from blood, obtained in a trial of the OX40 agonist ivuxolimab. The chain recombines TRBV14 with TRBJ1-1; D gene uncertain. The TCR comes from an adult with an advanced solid tumor such as melanoma, head and neck, liver or kidney cancer. The CDR3, as DNA: TGTGCCAGCAGCCAGCAACAGCTGAACACTGAAGCTTTCTTT. Amino acid sequence: CASSQQQLNTEAFF.